The 12 T cell receptor beta chains given below trace back to one sample, sequenced in a study of blood T cell repertoires in COVID-19. Here immunoSEQ multiplex PCR was the method, and the copy in TCRdb shows in-frame clones only, minus some. Counted here are 210,000 or so clones, less than 85% occurring once; the ten biggest clones make up 13%. The material sequenced was peripheral blood. These receptors originate from a man between 45 and 60 years old who had recovered from COVID-19.

The gene calls are TRBV28 and TRBJ2-7; tentative D call: TRBD1 (6 bases). Germline CDR1 and CDR2: MDHEN and SYDVKM. CDR3 length equals 12 residues. Trimming removed 8 bases at V and 5 bases at J, with 13 bases between. This CDR3 is CASQTGFHEQYF. CDR3 nucleotides: TGTGCCAGCCAAACAGGGTTCCACGAGCAGTACTTC. Full variable domain (outside the CDR3, taken from reference TRBV28 and TRBJ2-7): DVKVTQSSRYLVKRTGEKVFLECVQDMDHENMFWYRQDPGLGLRLIYFSYDVKMKEKGDIPEGYSVSREKKERFSLILESASTNQTSMYLCASQTGFHEQYFGPGTRLTVT.

The rearrangement joins TRBV7-9 to TRBJ2-7; 7 bases fit TRBD2. CDR3 size: 14 residues. Germline CDR1 SEHNR, CDR2 FQNEAQ (reference sequence). V was clipped by 5 bases and J by 2 bases; unmatched bases: 6. DNA for the CDR3: TGTGCCAGCAGCCAACTAGCGCCAGCCTACGAGCAGTACTTC. It encodes CASSQLAPAYEQYF.

V is TRBV7-2 and J is TRBJ2-3; D unresolved. The CDR3 runs to 12 residues. The germline V gene encodes CDR1 SGHTA and CDR2 FQGNSA. Deletions cut 5 bases from V and 5 bases from J, with 8 bases between. CDR3 DNA: TGTGCCAGCAGCCCAAGCCGAGATACGCAGTATTTT. Translated, it gives CASSPSRDTQYF.

About this clone itself: Other DNA sequences in this sample translate to the same CDR3. This chain connects TRBV3-1 (or the pseudogene TRBV3-2) to TRBJ2-7; 9 bases are a match to TRBD1. There are 14 residues in the CDR3. Germline CDR1 LGHDT, CDR2 YNNKEL (reference sequence). Trimming at V came to 2 bases and at J to 3 bases, leaving 2 bases not matched to a gene. CDR3 sequence (DNA): TGTGCCAGCAGCCAAAGACAGGGGGGCTACGAGCAGTACTTC. Encoded protein: CASSQRQGGYEQYF.

The J gene is TRBJ2-7, the V gene TRBV28; D not certain. V lost 3 bases and J 1 base, leaving 7 bases between the germline ends. Germline V gene data show CDR1 as MDHEN and CDR2 as SYDVKM. The CDR3 spans 13 residues. This chain's CDR3 is CASSLFSSYEQYF. CDR3 DNA sequence: TGTGCCAGCAGTTTGTTCTCTTCCTACGAGCAGTACTTC.

The chain carries TRBV6-5 and TRBJ1-2; 8 nucleotides match TRBD1. The ends lost 6 bases at V and 9 bases at J; junction bases unmatched: 15. From germline, CDR1 is MNHEY and CDR2 SVGAGI. The CDR3 length is 15 residues. The DNA of the CDR3 is TGTGCCAGCAGGGGAGGTGGACAGGGAACCTCGAGCTACACCTTC. Encoded protein: CASRGGGQGTSSYTF.

This clone was seen only once. The chain has TRBV20-1 and TRBJ2-1, with D perhaps matching TRBD2 (6 bases). Germline CDR1 reads DFQATT; CDR2 reads SNEGSKA (reference sequence). This CDR3 is built from 11 residues. Trimming pared 4 bases from V and 7 bases from J, leaving 8 bases between. The CDR3 reads CSATGGNEQFF. The CDR3 nucleotides read TGCAGTGCTACAGGAGGGAATGAGCAGTTCTTC.

The J gene is TRBJ2-7, the V gene TRBV3-1 (or the pseudogene TRBV3-2); 9 bases map to TRBD2. Unmatched junction bases numbered 5, after V lost 4 bases and J lost 4 bases. The V gene's germline CDR1 is LGHDT and CDR2 YNNKEL (reference sequence). The CDR3 contains 14 residues. CDR3 bases: TGTGCCAGCAGCCCGACTAGCGGCCTTTACGAGCAGTACTTC. Protein: CASSPTSGLYEQYF.

CDR3 protein: CSVEGATSRALYGYTF. The CDR3 DNA reads as TGCAGCGTTGAGGGGGCCACAAGCAGGGCTCTCTATGGCTACACCTTC. V and J are TRBV29-1 and TRBJ1-2, with D possibly matching TRBD1 (6 bases). Germline V lookup: CDR1 SQVTM, CDR2 ANQGSEA. This CDR3 region has 16 residues. Trimming took off 3 bases at V and 4 bases at J, with 21 bases between the two ends.

The chain is built from TRBV6-5 and TRBJ1-1; D possibly corresponds to TRBD1 (5 bases). This CDR3 contains 14 residues. In germline, CDR1 is MNHEY, CDR2 SVGAGI. V dropped 8 bases and J dropped 5 bases, with 18 bases sitting between them. The CDR3 reads CASSGLRVGTEAFF. The CDR3 DNA reads as TGTGCCAGCTCGGGACTCCGAGTCGGGACTGAAGCTTTCTTT.

The genes are TRBV7-9 and TRBJ2-5; a weak D match, TRBD2 (5 bases). The CDR3 sequence is 17 residues long. Germline values: CDR1 SEHNR, CDR2 FQNEAQ (reference sequence). Trimming shortened V by 10 bases and J by 5 bases, and 29 bases separated the two germline ends. The CDR3 region has the DNA TGTGCCACCACCCTCGTGGGAGCTCTTTGGGGTTTGGAGACCCAGTACTTC. Translated, it gives CATTLVGALWGLETQYF.

The chain links TRBV25-1 to TRBJ2-7; TRBD1 matches at 7 bases. The length of the CDR3 is 17 residues. Germline V lookup: CDR1 MGHDK, CDR2 SYGVNS. Trimming at V came to 2 bases and at J to 5 bases, leaving 15 bases not matched to a gene. The CDR3 DNA reads as TGTGCCAGCAGTGAACCCGACAGGGAACTATTTGTCCACGAGCAGTACTTC. Amino acids: CASSEPDRELFVHEQYF.